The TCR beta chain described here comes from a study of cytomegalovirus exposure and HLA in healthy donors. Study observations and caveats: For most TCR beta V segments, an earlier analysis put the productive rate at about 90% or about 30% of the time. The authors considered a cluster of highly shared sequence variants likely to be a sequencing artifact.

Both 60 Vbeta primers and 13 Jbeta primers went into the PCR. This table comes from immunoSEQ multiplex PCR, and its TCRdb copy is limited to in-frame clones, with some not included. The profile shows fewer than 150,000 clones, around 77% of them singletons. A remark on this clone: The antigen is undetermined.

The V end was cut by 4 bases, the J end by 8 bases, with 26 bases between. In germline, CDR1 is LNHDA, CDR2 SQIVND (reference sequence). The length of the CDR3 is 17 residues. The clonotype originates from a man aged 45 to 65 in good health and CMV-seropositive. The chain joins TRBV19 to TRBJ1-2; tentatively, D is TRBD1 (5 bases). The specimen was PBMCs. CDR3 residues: CASSRPQKGRGSIGYTF. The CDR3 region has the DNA TGTGCCAGTAGTAGGCCCCAAAAGGGGAGGGGAAGCATCGGCTACACCTTC.